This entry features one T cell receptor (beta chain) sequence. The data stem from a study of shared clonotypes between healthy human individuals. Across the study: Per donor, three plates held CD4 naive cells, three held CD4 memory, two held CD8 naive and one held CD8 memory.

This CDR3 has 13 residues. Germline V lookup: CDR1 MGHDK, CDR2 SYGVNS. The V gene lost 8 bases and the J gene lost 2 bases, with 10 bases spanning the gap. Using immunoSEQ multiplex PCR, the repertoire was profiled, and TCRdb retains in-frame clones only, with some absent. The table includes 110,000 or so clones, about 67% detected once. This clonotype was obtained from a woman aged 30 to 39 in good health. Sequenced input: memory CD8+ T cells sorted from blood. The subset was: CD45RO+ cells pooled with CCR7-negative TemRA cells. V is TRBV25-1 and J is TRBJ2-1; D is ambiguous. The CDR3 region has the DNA TGTGCCAGCCTAAATTCCCCCTACAATGAGCAGTTCTTC. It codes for CASLNSPYNEQFF.